This TCR beta chain was retrieved from a study of vaccination and CD4 T cells after COVID-19. The Oncomine TCR Beta short-read assay was what sequenced the DNA obtained from cultured CD4+ T cells. TCRdb fed the PCR reads into MiXCR, producing one record per CDR3 protein. The sample includes about 15,000 distinct CDR3 sequences, around half of them seen just once. Treatment of the sample: approximately 9-day PBMC culture with coronavirus spike peptide pools or control peptides (ViraFEST assay). The cultures had half their medium swapped for fresh IL-2 medium on days 3 and 7. As concerns this clonotype: Antigen: not known.

The study, taken as a whole, reports: The great majority, 304 of 307 vaccine-specific clones, proved spike mono-reactive in convalescent patients.

The material sequenced was CD4+ T cells from blood, cultured in vitro, taken before SARS-CoV-2 vaccination. This sequence originates from a human donor who had recovered from COVID-19.

CDR3 region: CASSQRGSGKFYEQYF. In nucleotides, the CDR3 is TGTGCCAGCAGCCAAAGGGGTAGCGGGAAGTTCTACGAGCAGTACTTC. The chain employs TRBV7-2 and TRBJ2-7; 8 bases are a match to TRBD2. V lost 5 bases, J lost 3 bases, and 12 bases stayed unmatched. Germline V gives CDR1 SGHTA, CDR2 FQGNSA. The CDR3 sequence is 16 residues long.